This is a list of T cell receptor beta chains from one sample in a study of shared clonotypes between healthy human individuals. Clones were sequenced by immunoSEQ multiplex PCR, and TCRdb holds only the in-frame ones, with some missing. The sample includes about 2.2 million clones, 93% of them seen just once. Sample: naive CD8+ T cells from PBMCs. These receptors were obtained from a man aged 18 to 29 in good health. Some clones in this sample may be carry-over from other donors' samples. The CDR3 runs from the conserved cysteine through the conserved F or W. A D gene is named only where the DNA matches it firmly. Where a row states a size, it is once, few, many or the class of an expanded clone; other rows omit it.

clone size: NA; D gene: TRBD2; J gene: TRBJ2-3; V gene: TRBV14; CDR3 DNA: TGTGCCAGCAGCCTATCCGGGGGGGGAGATACGCAGTATTTT; CDR3 protein: CASSLSGGGDTQYF
clone size: NA; D gene: NA; J gene: TRBJ1-4; V gene: TRBV7-9; CDR3 DNA: TGTGCCAGCAGCTTAAGGGAGGGGCCTACTAATGAAAAACTGTTTTTT; CDR3 protein: CASSLREGPTNEKLFF
clone size: NA; D gene: NA; J gene: TRBJ2-7; V gene: TRBV27; CDR3 DNA: TGTGCCAGCAGTTTAATGGGGGGTGGCCACGAGCAGTACTTC; CDR3 protein: CASSLMGGGHEQYF
clone size: NA; D gene: NA; J gene: TRBJ1-4; V gene: TRBV29-1; CDR3 DNA: TGCAGCGTTTTTATCTCGACTGCGGAACTGTTTTTT; CDR3 protein: CSVFISTAELFF
clone size: NA; D gene: NA; J gene: TRBJ2-7; V gene: TRBV4-1; CDR3 DNA: TGCGCCAGCAGCCCCGGGCAGGGGCTCGACGAGCAGTACTTC; CDR3 protein: CASSPGQGLDEQYF
clone size: NA; D gene: TRBD1; J gene: TRBJ2-7; V gene: TRBV6-1; CDR3 DNA: TGTGCCAGCAGTGAAACAGGGGCTCATACCTACGAGCAGTACTTC; CDR3 protein: CASSETGAHTYEQYF
clone size: NA; D gene: TRBD1; J gene: TRBJ2-7; V gene: TRBV11-2; CDR3 DNA: TGTGCCAGCAGCTTCTGGACAGGGCCCTACGAGCAGTACTTC; CDR3 protein: CASSFWTGPYEQYF
clone size: NA; D gene: NA; J gene: TRBJ1-5; V gene: TRBV30; CDR3 DNA: TGTGCCTGGGCTGACGGTAGCAATCAGCCCCAGCATTTT; CDR3 protein: CAWADGSNQPQHF
clone size: NA; D gene: NA; J gene: TRBJ2-7; V gene: TRBV7-9; CDR3 DNA: TGTGCCAGCAGCTTAGCGGCAGGGGCAATTTCCTACGAGCAGTACTTC; CDR3 protein: CASSLAAGAISYEQYF
clone size: NA; D gene: NA; J gene: TRBJ1-1; V gene: TRBV7-6; CDR3 DNA: TGTGCCAGCAGCACCAGGGAGCTGAACACTGAAGCTTTCTTT; CDR3 protein: CASSTRELNTEAFF
clone size: NA; D gene: NA; J gene: TRBJ2-7; V gene: TRBV27; CDR3 DNA: TGTGCCAGCAGTTCCCCCGGGAAACCCTACGAGCAGTACTTC; CDR3 protein: CASSSPGKPYEQYF
clone size: NA; D gene: TRBD2; J gene: TRBJ2-7; V gene: TRBV9; CDR3 DNA: TGTGCCAGCACCGCCGGTGGGGGGGTAGAACACGAGCAGTACTTC; CDR3 protein: CASTAGGGVEHEQYF
clone size: few; D gene: NA; J gene: TRBJ1-1; V gene: TRBV11-2; CDR3 DNA: TGTGCCAGCAGCTTAGCAGTCATCGACACTGAAGCTTTCTTT; CDR3 protein: CASSLAVIDTEAFF